The clone carrying this TCR beta chain was detected only once. TCRdb keeps only in-frame clones here, not all; method: immunoSEQ multiplex PCR. The sample includes about 270,000 clones, 88% of them seen just once. V was pared by 2 bases and J by 10 bases, with 5 bases of the junction left unmatched. Germline lookup yields CDR1 MNHEY and CDR2 SVGAGI. The CDR3 consists of 15 residues. This record belongs to a study of blood T cell repertoires in COVID-19. Turning to the study itself: Sources were T cells, B-cell-depleted T cells, or PBMCs; the material itself was cDNA or gDNA.

The chain links TRBV6-5 to TRBJ1-6; 10 positions agree with TRBD1. Sequenced sample: peripheral blood. The receptor comes from a man aged 55 to 70 who had recovered from COVID-19. CDR3 DNA sequence: TGTGCCAGCAGTTACGAGACAGGGGGCACCTCACCCCTCCACTTT. Protein sequence: CASSYETGGTSPLHF.